The sequence of this TCR beta chain was determined in a study of T cell repertoires in cytomegalovirus infection. This clonotype was counted once. Sequence at one end of the junction differs from germline and may be a read error. The CDR3 consists of 15 residues. CDR1 and CDR2 (germline): SGHVS, FNYEAQ. TCRdb used MiXCR to reprocess the reads, holding one entry per CDR3 protein. The sample has about 740,000 distinct CDR3 sequences; 35% to 45% are singletons. V usage is TRBV7-6 and J usage is TRBJ1-4; D is uncertain. The sample comprised PBMCs. The clonotype originates from a human donor in good health (CMV status not recorded). Some clones in this sample may be carry-over from other donors' samples. The chain's CDR3 is CASSGPTEDNEQLFF. Here the CDR3 DNA reads TGTGCCAGCAGCGGACCGACGGAGGATAATGAACAACTGTTTTTT. The full variable domain, in which reference TRBV7-6 and TRBJ1-4 provide the parts outside the CDR3, is GAGVSQSPRYKVTKRGQDVALRCDPISGHVSLYWYRQALGQGPEFLTYFNYEAQQDKSGLPNDRFSAERPEGSISTLTIQRTEQRDSAMYRCASSGPTEDNEQLFFGSGTQLSVL.